The 21 T cell receptor beta chains in this list originate from one sample, sequenced in a study of blood T cells in healthy people across ages. A second PCR, run for 7 to 11 cycles, used a sample-barcoded 5' primer plus a J-beta primer mix. TCRdb fed the 5' RACE reads into MiXCR, producing one record per CDR3 protein. The top ten hold approximately 7.9% of the sample, which has about 1.5 million distinct CDR3 sequences, around 39% seen once. Sample: blood. All receptors derive from a woman younger than 30 in good health.

The chain links TRBV10-3 to TRBJ1-4; perhaps TRBD1 as D (6 bases). Per the germline V gene, CDR1 is ENHRY and CDR2 is SYGVKD. Trimming cost V 2 bases and J 8 bases, with 9 bases left between them. This CDR3 contains 13 residues. DNA for the CDR3: TGTGCCATCAGTGAGGGGGGCAGAGAAAAACTGTTTTTT. This translates into CAISEGGREKLFF.

This rearrangement joins TRBV20-1 to TRBJ2-1; TRBD2 aligns across 12 bases. Trimming removed 0 bases from V and 4 bases from J; junction bases left unmatched: 4. Germline-derived CDR1 and CDR2 are DFQATT and SNEGSKA (reference sequence). The CDR3 extends over 16 amino acids. The CDR3 loop reads CSAREPTSGSYNEQFF. In DNA form, the CDR3 reads TGCAGTGCTAGAGAACCGACTAGCGGGAGTTACAATGAGCAGTTCTTC.

In this sample, this clonotype turned up a few times. The gene calls are TRBV10-1 and TRBJ1-1, with 10 nucleotides matching TRBD1. J gave up 5 bases and V 8 bases, and 5 bases lay outside the gene matches. Germline CDR1 WNHNN, CDR2 SYGVQD (reference sequence). The CDR3 is made up of 13 amino acids. The CDR3 coding sequence is TGCGCCAGCCAACGGACAGGGGGTACTGAAGCTTTCTTT. Its translation: CASQRTGGTEAFF.

The V and J genes are TRBV3-1 and TRBJ2-7, with no clear D. The CDR3 runs to 13 residues. Looked up from germline, CDR1 is LGHDT and CDR2 is YNNKEL (reference sequence). V lost 0 bases and J 6 bases, leaving 9 bases between the germline ends. The CDR3 loop is CASSQEGSLEQYF. For the CDR3, the DNA is TGTGCCAGCAGCCAAGAAGGAAGCCTCGAGCAGTACTTC.

This sequence joins TRBV6-1 and TRBJ2-4; 7 bases align to TRBD1. V lost 10 bases to trimming and J lost 0 bases; unmatched junction nucleotides: 9. The CDR3 consists of 15 residues. Germline-derived CDR1 and CDR2 are MNHNS and SASEGT. Here the CDR3 reads CAIQDRSLAKNIQYF. The CDR3 region has the DNA TGTGCCATCCAGGACAGGTCCTTAGCCAAAAACATTCAGTACTTC.

The gene calls are TRBV14 and TRBJ1-2; the D gene is possibly TRBD1 (6 bases). Trimming removed 5 bases from V and 7 bases from J, with 17 bases in between. The CDR3 runs to 14 residues. Germline V CDR1 and CDR2: SGHDN, FVKESK. The CDR3 spells CASSSKHRVTGYTF. The CDR3, as DNA: TGTGCCAGCAGCTCAAAGCACAGGGTCACTGGCTACACCTTC. The full variable domain, in which reference TRBV14 and TRBJ1-2 provide the parts outside the CDR3, is EAGVTQFPSHSVIEKGQTVTLRCDPISGHDNLYWYRRVMGKEIKFLLHFVKESKQDESGMPNNRFLAERTGGTYSTLKVQPAELEDSGVYFCASSSKHRVTGYTFGSGTRLTVV.

The chain links TRBV29-1 to TRBJ1-1; D is unclear. This CDR3 region has 13 residues. Germline V gene sequence: CDR1 SQVTM, CDR2 ANQGSEA. Trimming left V 5 bases short and J 0 bases short, with 10 bases between. The DNA of the CDR3 is TGCAGCGTTACCGGGAACATGAACACTGAAGCTTTCTTT. Translating gives CSVTGNMNTEAFF.

The CDR3 DNA reads as TGTGCCATCACTAATTATGATACGCAGTATTTT. This gives the protein CAITNYDTQYF. The chain recombines TRBV10-3 with TRBJ2-3; no clear D. The CDR3 covers 11 residues. Germline CDR1 and CDR2: ENHRY and SYGVKD. Trimming took off 7 bases at V and 6 bases at J, with 8 bases between the two ends.

Only a few counts were recorded for this clonotype. The chain is built from TRBV11-3 and TRBJ2-3; 12 nucleotides line up with TRBD2. The CDR3 length is 18 residues. V dropped 5 bases and J dropped 0; count of bases not matched to a gene: 9. CDR1 is SGHNT, CDR2 YENEEA, per germline. The CDR3 is CASSPRTSGTQSTDTQYF. In DNA form, the CDR3 reads TGTGCCAGCAGCCCGCGGACTAGCGGGACGCAAAGCACAGATACGCAGTATTTT.

This clonotype was counted between two and nine times. The chain is built from TRBV3-1 and TRBJ2-7; 7 bases match TRBD1. V trimming: 0 bases; J trimming: 2 bases; junction bases outside the gene matches: 7. This CDR3 is built from 16 residues. The germline V gene encodes CDR1 LGHDT and CDR2 YNNKEL (reference sequence). The CDR3 bases are TGTGCCAGCAGCCAAGATAGACCGGGACAGACCTACGAGCAGTACTTC. Protein product: CASSQDRPGQTYEQYF.

Regarding this clonotype: Relative to the germline gene, one junction end is altered; a read error may explain this. The rearrangement joins TRBV5-6 to TRBJ1-6; no firm D call. The germline CDR1 and CDR2 sequences are SGHDT and YYEEEE. The CDR3 sequence is 15 residues long. The DNA of the CDR3 is TGTGCCGGCAGCTTGCGCTCAGGCTGGGATTCACCCCTCCACTTT. Amino acids: CAGSLRSGWDSPLHF.

Only one count was recorded for this clonotype. V usage is TRBV7-6 and J usage is TRBJ2-3, with 10 bases aligning to TRBD2. V lost 8 bases and J lost 0; bases outside the gene matches: 5. This CDR3 spans 15 amino acids. The germline V gene has CDR1 SGHVS and CDR2 FNYEAQ. The CDR3 spells CASLPAGGSTDTQYF. The CDR3 DNA is TGTGCCAGCTTGCCAGCGGGGGGGAGCACAGATACGCAGTATTTT.

DNA of the CDR3: TGTGCCATCAGTGAGTCCGGGACAGTCGCGGCTTTCTTT. It encodes CAISESGTVAAFF. The chain combines TRBV10-3 with TRBJ1-1; 7 nucleotides line up with TRBD1. The CDR3 loop spans 13 amino acids. V gave up 0 bases and J gave up 11 bases; unmatched junction bases: 6. Germline V CDR1 and CDR2: ENHRY, SYGVKD.

The V call is TRBV6-5, the J call TRBJ2-7; 7 nucleotides agree with TRBD2. Trimming removed 6 bases from V and 6 bases from J; junction bases left unmatched: 8. The CDR3 contains 13 residues. The germline V gene encodes CDR1 MNHEY and CDR2 SVGAGI. In nucleotides, the CDR3 is TGTGCCAGCAGCTCCCCGACTAGCAGCGAGCAGTACTTC. Its protein is CASSSPTSSEQYF.

In DNA form, the CDR3 reads TGTGCCAGCACCCGACGAAGGAACACTGAAGCTTTCTTT. Translation: CASTRRRNTEAFF. V gene TRBV7-6 combines with J gene TRBJ1-1, with D unclear. The CDR3 is 13 residues long. The germline V gene has CDR1 SGHVS and CDR2 FNYEAQ. V was pared by 7 bases and J by 1 base, with 10 bases between. The full variable domain, its missing parts supplied by reference TRBV7-6 and TRBJ1-1, is GAGVSQSPRYKVTKRGQDVALRCDPISGHVSLYWYRQALGQGPEFLTYFNYEAQQDKSGLPNDRFSAERPEGSISTLTIQRTEQRDSAMYRCASTRRRNTEAFFGQGTRLTVV.

The CDR3 DNA follows: TGCGCCAGCAGCCAAGATGGTTTCGGGGGGGAGACTGAAGCTTTCTTT. Translation: CASSQDGFGGETEAFF. The chain is built from TRBV4-1 and TRBJ1-1; D might be TRBD1 (5 bases). Germline lookup yields CDR1 MGHRA and CDR2 YSYEKL. V shed 0 bases and J shed 5 bases, with 16 bases lying between them. The CDR3 contains 16 residues.

The rearrangement joins TRBV5-1 to TRBJ2-7; D is perhaps TRBD1 (6 bases). The CDR3 is made up of 14 amino acids. Trimming stripped 2 bases from V and 4 bases from J, with 13 bases between. Germline assignment: CDR1 SGHRS and CDR2 YFSETQ. CDR3 amino acids: CASSFSGVEYEQYF. Here the CDR3 DNA reads TGCGCCAGCAGCTTCTCAGGGGTTGAGTACGAGCAGTACTTC.

This chain links TRBV18 with TRBJ1-1; D perhaps matches TRBD1 (6 bases). The CDR3 covers 15 residues. Germline V gene sequence: CDR1 KGHSH, CDR2 LQKENI. Trimming cost V 0 bases and J 3 bases, with 11 bases left between them. CDR3 protein: CASSPPRQAHTEAFF. CDR3 DNA: TGTGCCAGCTCACCACCGAGACAGGCCCACACTGAAGCTTTCTTT.

This clonotype was seen a single time. This chain uses TRBV16 with TRBJ2-7, with 9 bases lining up with TRBD2. This CDR3 is built from 15 residues. The germline V gene encodes CDR1 KGHSY and CDR2 FQNENV. After removal of 3 bases from V and 2 bases from J, the junction contained 5 bases not matched to a gene. CDR3 sequence: CASSQQSGGTYEQYF. DNA of the CDR3: TGTGCCAGCAGCCAGCAAAGCGGGGGGACCTACGAGCAGTACTTC.

The V call is TRBV20-1, the J call TRBJ2-7; 9 nucleotides match TRBD1. V was clipped by 2 bases and J by 3 bases; unmatched bases: 5. CDR1 and CDR2 from the germline V gene are DFQATT and SNEGSKA (reference sequence). The CDR3 has 14 amino acids. The CDR3 protein is CSARSDRGNYEQYF. CDR3 coding DNA: TGCAGTGCTAGATCTGACAGGGGGAACTACGAGCAGTACTTC.

V and J are TRBV30 and TRBJ2-7; D gene unclear. The CDR3 contains 14 residues. In germline, CDR1 is GTSNPN, CDR2 SVGIG (reference sequence). V shed 4 bases and J shed 3 bases, with 16 bases lying between them. The CDR3 sequence is CAWNHAGFDYEQYF. In nucleotides, the CDR3 is TGTGCCTGGAACCACGCAGGATTCGACTACGAGCAGTACTTC.